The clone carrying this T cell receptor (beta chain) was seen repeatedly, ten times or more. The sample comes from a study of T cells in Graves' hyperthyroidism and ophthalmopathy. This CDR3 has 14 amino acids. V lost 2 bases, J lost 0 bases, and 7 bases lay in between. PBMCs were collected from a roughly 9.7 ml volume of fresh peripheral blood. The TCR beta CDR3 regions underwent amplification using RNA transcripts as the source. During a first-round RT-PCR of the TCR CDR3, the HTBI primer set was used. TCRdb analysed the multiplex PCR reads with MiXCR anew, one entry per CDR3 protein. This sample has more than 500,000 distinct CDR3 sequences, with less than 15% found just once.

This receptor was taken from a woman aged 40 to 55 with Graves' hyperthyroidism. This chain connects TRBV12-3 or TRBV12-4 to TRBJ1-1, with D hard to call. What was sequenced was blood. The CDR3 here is CASSLPPVNTEAFF. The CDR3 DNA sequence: TGTGCCAGCAGTTTACCCCCCGTGAACACTGAAGCTTTCTTT.